These 2 T cell receptor beta chains share one sample of origin, sequenced in a study of cytomegalovirus exposure and HLA in healthy donors. 13 Jbeta primers and 60 Vbeta primers were used for the PCR. Measured with immunoSEQ multiplex PCR; TCRdb has only the in-frame clones, and not every one. The profile shows approximately 200,000 clones, roughly 78% of them singletons. Sequenced input: PBMCs. These receptors all stem from a girl aged 10-17 years in good health and CMV-seropositive.

V is TRBV5-8 and J is TRBJ1-1, with D unresolved. Germline assignment: CDR1 SGHTS and CDR2 YDEGEE. The CDR3 spans 16 residues. Trimming removed 0 bases at V and 3 bases at J, with 15 bases between. The CDR3: CASSLDFPVFDTEAFF. The DNA for the CDR3 is TGTGCCAGCAGCTTGGATTTTCCGGTTTTTGACACTGAAGCTTTCTTT.

This rearrangement joins TRBV5-1 to TRBJ2-5; D perhaps matches TRBD2 (6 bases). Trimming took off 0 bases at V and 1 base at J, with 10 bases between the two ends. CDR1 and CDR2 (germline): SGHRS, YFSETQ. This CDR3 is built from 15 residues. CDR3 DNA sequence: TGCGCCAGCAGCTTGGAGGACTATCCCCAAGAGACCCAGTACTTC. Residues: CASSLEDYPQETQYF. The complete variable domain, with remaining parts taken from reference TRBV5-1 and TRBJ2-5, reads KAGVTQTPRYLIKTRGQQVTLSCSPISGHRSVSWYQQTPGQGLQFLFEYFSETQRNKGNFPGRFSGRQFSNSRSEMNVSTLELGDSALYLCASSLEDYPQETQYFGPGTRLLVL.